The clone carrying this T cell receptor (beta chain) has only a few counts. Its target is unknown. The V gene lost 5 bases and the J gene lost 4 bases, with 20 bases spanning the gap. CDR1 is MNHNY, CDR2 SVGAGI, per germline (reference sequence). The CDR3 has 16 residues. These data belong to a study of T cell repertoires in cytomegalovirus infection. From the reads, TCRdb called clonotypes with MiXCR, one entry per CDR3 protein. The sample holds roughly 150,000 distinct CDR3 sequences, 20% to 25% seen once. This clonotype was obtained from a human donor in good health (CMV status not recorded). Some clones in this sample may be carry-over from other donors' samples. The sample consisted of CD8+ T cells from cultured PBMCs, taken from culture after CMV antigen stimulation. The chain joins TRBV6-6 to TRBJ1-2, with a tentative D call TRBD1 (5 bases). CDR3 sequence (DNA): TGTGCCAGCAGTGGGGAACGCGTGCAGGGAGGCTATGGCTACACCTTC. Protein product: CASSGERVQGGYGYTF.